The clone carrying this TCR beta chain was counted at least ten times. The antigen is unknown. V was pared by 6 bases and J by 3 bases, with 18 bases between. The CDR3 contains 15 residues. The data are from a study of response to subunit inactivated influenza vaccine. Broader study findings: Few new T cells, the authors suggested, are recruited by each seasonal influenza vaccination.

TCRdb independently ran MiXCR on the RT-PCR reads; one entry per CDR3 protein. The sample shows about 570,000 distinct CDR3 sequences, approximately 10% of them seen only once. These data also formed part of another study, on T cells expressing NK-cell markers. This second report adds: UMI-tagged 5'RACE template switching yielded the TCR beta cDNA. Within the sequenced cohort of eight donors, seven exhibited HCMV seropositivity and one was seronegative. NKG2C+ dominant clonotypes from a handful of donors made up roughly 1.0-7.0% of CD8+ T cells. Whether expanded NKG2C-expressing T cell clones recognize HCMV is unknown.

The receptor was isolated from a man aged 45-65 years who received an inactivated influenza vaccine. The chain recombines TRBV12-3 or TRBV12-4 with TRBJ2-7; unclear D gene. This specimen consisted of PBMCs from blood, obtained on the day of vaccination. The CDR3 reads CASSTHSVRRYEQYF. CDR3 in DNA: TGTGCCAGCAGCACACACAGCGTCAGACGCTACGAGCAGTACTTC.